The 20 T cell receptor beta chains presented below share a single source sample, sequenced in a study of CD8 T cells in ankylosing spondylitis. TCRdb re-analysed the 5' RACE reads in MiXCR, keeping a single row per CDR3 protein. The data show roughly 130,000 distinct CDR3 sequences, around 13% seen once. Input material: blood, either unsorted or a sorted T cell fraction (not recorded which). The receptors derive from a female donor with ankylosing spondylitis or in good health (not recorded which).

Concerning this clonotype: This clone may be a read error of a much larger clone one base away. The V and J genes are TRBV4-1 and TRBJ2-3; D is ambiguous. This CDR3 spans 17 amino acids. V was pared by 1 base and J by 0 bases, with 14 bases between. Germline CDR1 is MGHRA and CDR2 is YSYEKL. Written as DNA, the CDR3 is TGCGCCAGCAGCCAAGGACGGCGGTTACCGAGCACAGATACGCAGTATTTT. Translated: CASSQGRRLPSTDTQYF.

The rearrangement joins TRBV5-1 to TRBJ2-3; either TRBD1 or TRBD2 may supply D (6 bases each). The germline gives CDR1 SGHRS, CDR2 YFSETQ. V shed 4 bases and J shed 2 bases, with 14 bases lying between them. The CDR3 has 15 amino acids. DNA for the CDR3: TGCGCCAGCAGCAACATAGGGGGGATCACAGATACGCAGTATTTT. It yields the protein CASSNIGGITDTQYF.

This clonotype has more than one count but fewer than ten. The rearrangement links TRBV5-1 to TRBJ2-1, with TRBD2 as a possible D gene (5 bases). Trimming shortened V by 4 bases and J by 4 bases, and 12 bases separated the two germline ends. CDR1 is SGHRS, CDR2 YFSETQ, per germline. The CDR3 is made up of 14 amino acids. CDR3 sequence (DNA): TGCGCCAGCAGCGCAGGTGGCGGGTACAATGAGCAGTTCTTC. Protein: CASSAGGGYNEQFF.

This clonotype has ten or more counts. The chain has TRBV29-1 and TRBJ2-7, with 10 bases aligning to TRBD1. Trimming at V came to 6 bases and at J to 7 bases, leaving 3 bases not matched to a gene. The CDR3 spans 11 residues. Germline CDR1 reads SQVTM; CDR2 reads ANQGSEA. For the CDR3, the DNA is TGCAGCGTCGGACAGGGGGAAGAGCAGTACTTC. It specifies CSVGQGEEQYF.

This chain uses TRBV20-1 with TRBJ1-5; no clear D gene. CDR1 and CDR2 (germline): DFQATT, SNEGSKA (reference sequence). V gave up 7 bases and J gave up 4 bases, with 14 bases separating them. The CDR3 spans 13 residues. CDR3 in DNA: TGCAGTGTGTTAGGGAGAGCGAATCAGCCCCAGCATTTT. This sequence encodes CSVLGRANQPQHF.

In its sample, this clonotype was seen many times. The rearrangement links TRBV29-1 to TRBJ2-2; D possibly uses TRBD1 or TRBD2 (5 bases each). Germline V gene sequence: CDR1 SQVTM, CDR2 ANQGSEA. V was cut by 7 bases and J by 3 bases, with 15 bases left in between. This CDR3 is built from 14 residues. The CDR3 loop is CSARVGTHTGELFF. The CDR3 DNA sequence: TGCAGCGCCAGAGTGGGGACCCACACCGGGGAGCTGTTTTTT.

This clonotype occurred a few times. J is TRBJ1-2 and V is TRBV14; maybe TRBD1 (5 bases). V gave up 1 base and J gave up 4 bases, with 7 bases separating them. Germline V lookup: CDR1 SGHDN, CDR2 FVKESK. The CDR3 is 13 residues long. In DNA form, the CDR3 reads TGTGCCAGCAGCCAAGCAGGGCCCTATGGCTACACCTTC. Its translation is CASSQAGPYGYTF.

This clonotype has ten or more counts. The V gene is TRBV7-2, the J gene TRBJ1-5, with a tentative D call TRBD1 (6 bases). The germline V gene encodes CDR1 SGHTA and CDR2 FQGNSA. Between the trimmed V and J ends, which lost 5 bases and 1 base, there was a span of 18 bases. CDR3 length: 17 residues. CDR3 nucleotides: TGTGCCAGCAGCCGAGCCTCCCAGGGGTACAGCAATCAGCCCCAGCATTTT. Translation gives CASSRASQGYSNQPQHF.

The rearrangement links TRBV9 to TRBJ2-1; perhaps TRBD2 as D (6 bases). CDR1 SGDLS and CDR2 YYNGEE come from the germline V gene. V lost 0 bases, J lost 2 bases, and 9 bases lay in between. The length of the CDR3 is 15 residues. The CDR3 DNA sequence: TGTGCCAGCAGCGTAGCGGGGGACCCCTACAATGAGCAGTTCTTC. This codes for CASSVAGDPYNEQFF.

The chain employs TRBV11-2 and TRBJ2-1; 10 nucleotides agree with TRBD1. CDR1 and CDR2 (germline): SGHAT, FQNNGV. With V trimmed by 5 bases and J by 8 bases, 3 bases remained unmatched. This CDR3 region has 13 residues. CDR3 DNA sequence: TGTGCCAGCAGCCGGGACAGGGGCGATGAGCAGTTCTTC. Amino acids: CASSRDRGDEQFF.

The table lists this clonotype with many counts. V usage is TRBV6-5 and J usage is TRBJ2-1; no reliable D call. The CDR3 loop spans 12 amino acids. Deletions cut 7 bases from V and 7 bases from J, with 11 bases between. The germline V gene has CDR1 MNHEY and CDR2 SVGAGI. CDR3 in amino acids: CASTQGGNEQFF. The DNA of the CDR3 is TGTGCCAGCACCCAAGGTGGAAATGAGCAGTTCTTC.

In its sample, this clonotype was seen a few times. The chain is built from TRBV7-8 and TRBJ2-2; TRBD2 might be the D (6 bases). The CDR3 is 18 amino acids. The germline CDR1 and CDR2 sequences are SGHVS and FQNEAQ. Trimming took 2 bases from V and 3 from J, leaving 19 bases between them. CDR3 protein: CASSLPPGVWEDTGELFF. The CDR3 DNA reads as TGTGCCAGCAGCTTACCGCCCGGCGTTTGGGAGGACACCGGGGAGCTGTTTTTT.

This clonotype has a count of ten or more. The chain recombines TRBV4-1 with TRBJ2-1, with 12 bases matching TRBD2. This CDR3 has 15 amino acids. CDR1 and CDR2 (germline): MGHRA, YSYEKL. V lost 2 bases and J lost 10; bases outside the gene matches: 6. The CDR3, as DNA: TGCGCCAGCAGCCAACTTTTAGGGACTAGCGGGGAGCAGTTCTTC. As protein: CASSQLLGTSGEQFF.

This clonotype occurred a few times. J is TRBJ2-2 and V is TRBV18; 9 bases align to TRBD1. This CDR3 contains 16 residues. After removal of 2 bases from V and 1 base from J, the junction contained 2 bases not matched to a gene. Germline values: CDR1 KGHSH, CDR2 LQKENI. Here the CDR3 reads CASSPRDRENTGELFF. CDR3 coding DNA: TGTGCCAGCTCACCAAGGGACAGGGAGAACACCGGGGAGCTGTTTTTT.

V is TRBV25-1 and J is TRBJ1-3; D not certain. This CDR3 contains 15 residues. Germline V gene lookup returns CDR1 MGHDK and CDR2 SYGVNS. Trimming pared 2 bases from V and 3 bases from J, leaving 11 bases between. The CDR3 DNA reads as TGTGCCAGCAGTGAAACCCGGGGAATTGGAAACACCATATATTTT. Its protein product is CASSETRGIGNTIYF.

This clonotype has more than one count but fewer than ten. The chain is built from TRBV27 and TRBJ1-2, with 8 bases lining up with TRBD1. With V trimmed by 3 bases and J by 5 bases, 11 bases remained unmatched. This CDR3 comprises 16 residues. Germline lookup yields CDR1 MNHEY and CDR2 SMNVEV (reference sequence). The CDR3 sequence is CASSFDPGGFGYGYTF. The CDR3 nucleotides read TGTGCCAGCAGTTTTGATCCAGGGGGCTTTGGGTATGGCTACACCTTC.

This clonotype was recorded at least ten times. The CDR3 here is CASSLDGGPNEKLFF. CDR3 sequence (DNA): TGCGCCAGCAGCTTGGACGGGGGGCCTAATGAAAAACTGTTTTTT. The chain is built from TRBV5-1 and TRBJ1-4; TRBD1 might be the D (6 bases). V dropped 0 bases and J dropped 3 bases, with 9 bases sitting between them. The CDR3 totals 15 residues. Germline CDR1 reads SGHRS; CDR2 reads YFSETQ.

This clonotype was seen a handful of times. The chain is built from TRBV4-1 and TRBJ2-5; D assignment may be TRBD1 or TRBD2 (5 bases each). The V and J ends lost 4 bases and 1 base respectively, with 10 bases between them. The CDR3 is 14 residues long. In germline, CDR1 is MGHRA, CDR2 YSYEKL. This chain's CDR3 is CASSLRGPQETQYF. The DNA for the CDR3 is TGCGCCAGCAGCCTTCGGGGCCCCCAAGAGACCCAGTACTTC.

A remark on this clonotype: Being one base from a much bigger clone, this may be a read error. The chain has TRBV6-6 and TRBJ1-1; no clear D. The CDR3 sequence is 12 residues long. Trimming pared 6 bases from V and 5 bases from J, leaving 10 bases between. CDR1 and CDR2 from the germline V gene are MNHNY and SVGAGI (reference sequence). The CDR3 DNA reads as TGTGCCAGCAGACTAACCGTAACTGAAGCTTTCTTT. Its protein is CASRLTVTEAFF.

This clonotype was recorded at least ten times. This chain connects TRBV7-2 to TRBJ2-1; D is perhaps TRBD2 (6 bases). Per the germline V gene, CDR1 is SGHTA and CDR2 is FQGNSA. CDR3 length: 15 residues. The V gene lost 3 bases and the J gene lost 3 bases, with 12 bases spanning the gap. CDR3 DNA sequence: TGTGCCAGCAGCTTCTTATCTAGCGACTACAATGAGCAGTTCTTC. This translates into CASSFLSSDYNEQFF. The complete variable domain, with remaining parts taken from reference TRBV7-2 and TRBJ2-1, reads GAGVSQSPSNKVTEKGKDVELRCDPISGHTALYWYRQSLGQGLEFLIYFQGNSAPDKSGLPSDRFSAERTGGSVSTLTIQRTQQEDSAVYLCASSFLSSDYNEQFFGPGTRLTVL.